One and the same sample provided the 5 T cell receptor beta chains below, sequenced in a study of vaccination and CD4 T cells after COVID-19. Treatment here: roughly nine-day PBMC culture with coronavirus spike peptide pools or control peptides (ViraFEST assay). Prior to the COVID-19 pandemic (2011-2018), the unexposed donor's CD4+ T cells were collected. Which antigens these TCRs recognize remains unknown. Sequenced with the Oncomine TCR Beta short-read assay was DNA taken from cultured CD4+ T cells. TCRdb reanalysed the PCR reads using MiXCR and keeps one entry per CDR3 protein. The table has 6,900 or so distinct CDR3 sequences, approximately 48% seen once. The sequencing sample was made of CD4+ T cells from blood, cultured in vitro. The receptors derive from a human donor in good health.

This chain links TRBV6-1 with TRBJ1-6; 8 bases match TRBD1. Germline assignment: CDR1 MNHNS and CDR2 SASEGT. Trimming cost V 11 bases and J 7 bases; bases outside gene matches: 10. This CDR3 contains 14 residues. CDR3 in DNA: TGTGCCTCCGGACAGGGCCCTCGGAATTCACCCCTCCACTTT. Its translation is CASGQGPRNSPLHF.

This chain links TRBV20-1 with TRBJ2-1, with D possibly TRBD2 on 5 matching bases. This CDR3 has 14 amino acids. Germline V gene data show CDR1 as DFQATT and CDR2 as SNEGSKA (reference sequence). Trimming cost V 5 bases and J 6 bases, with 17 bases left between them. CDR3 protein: CSAGDSDWGNEQFF. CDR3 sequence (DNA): TGCAGTGCTGGGGATTCGGACTGGGGCAATGAGCAGTTCTTC.

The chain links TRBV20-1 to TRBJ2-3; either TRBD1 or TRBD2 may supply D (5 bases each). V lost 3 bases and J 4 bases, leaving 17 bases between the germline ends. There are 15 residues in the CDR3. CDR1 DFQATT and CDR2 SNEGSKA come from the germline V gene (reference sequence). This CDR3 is CSASERGLSADTQYF. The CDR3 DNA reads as TGCAGTGCTAGCGAAAGGGGTCTTAGCGCAGATACGCAGTATTTT.

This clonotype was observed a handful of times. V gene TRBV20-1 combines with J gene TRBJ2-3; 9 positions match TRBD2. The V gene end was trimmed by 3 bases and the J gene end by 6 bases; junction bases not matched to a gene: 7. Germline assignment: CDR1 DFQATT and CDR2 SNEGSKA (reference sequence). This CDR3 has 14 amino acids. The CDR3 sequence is CSARVAGVADTQYF. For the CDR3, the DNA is TGCAGTGCTAGGGTAGCGGGAGTAGCGGATACGCAGTATTTT.

CDR3 sequence: CASVRDRVNTEAFF. CDR3 bases: TGTGCCAGCGTGAGGGACAGGGTGAACACTGAAGCTTTCTTT. The rearrangement links TRBV2 to TRBJ1-1; 9 bases are a match to TRBD1. Per germline, CDR1 SNHLY and CDR2 FYNNEI. V shed 8 bases, J shed 0 bases, and the junction held 4 bases outside the gene matches. CDR3 size: 14 residues.